What follows is one TCR beta chain and its context. The antigen remains undetermined. The observed sequence ends 3 residues before the CDR3 terminus, with the missing tail filled in from the germline J gene. The sample is drawn from a study of T cell clonality in common variable immunodeficiency. Study results and limitations: In common variable immunodeficiency, TCR beta chains reportedly carried fewer deletions and N-nucleotide insertions. CVID patient heterogeneity limited repertoire-clinical complication correlations.

Clones were sequenced by immunoSEQ multiplex PCR, and TCRdb holds only the in-frame ones, with some missing. Captured here are about 34,000 clones, none seen once; the top ten comprise 28%. The J segment lost 5 bases and the V segment lost 5 bases, leaving 15 bases of the junction unmatched. The CDR3 covers 18 residues. CDR1 SGHTA and CDR2 FQGTGA come from the germline V gene. This sequence originates from a human donor with common variable immunodeficiency. This rearrangement joins TRBV7-3 to TRBJ2-3, with 11 bases aligning to TRBD2. Sequenced: peripheral blood mononuclear cells. The CDR3 here is CASSPRAQLAGVRDTQYF. The sequenced CDR3 bases are TGTGCCAGCAGCCCCCGCGCCCAACTAGCGGGAGTGCGAGATACG.